A single sample gave rise to the 7 T cell receptor beta chains below, sequenced in a study of shared clonotypes between healthy human individuals. Only in-frame clones appear in the TCRdb table, and some are missing; sequencing was by immunoSEQ multiplex PCR. The sample consists of some 350,000 clones, approximately 74% of them appearing once. Sample: memory CD4+ T cells sorted from blood. Documented subset: CD45RA-negative fraction. The receptors were sampled from a man between 25 and 39 years old in good health.

The gene calls are TRBV28 and TRBJ2-3, with D possibly TRBD2 on 6 matching bases. V dropped 3 bases and J dropped 1 base, with 14 bases sitting between them. The CDR3 contains 16 residues. CDR1 MDHEN and CDR2 SYDVKM come from the germline V gene. The CDR3 DNA reads as TGTGCCAGCAGTTTCCCCGGACTAACTGGCACAGATACGCAGTATTTT. It encodes CASSFPGLTGTDTQYF.

The V gene is TRBV9, the J gene TRBJ1-1; no clear D gene. This CDR3 has 16 residues. V lost 0 bases and J lost 0, with 12 bases in between. Germline CDR1 SGDLS, CDR2 YYNGEE. The CDR3 spells CASSVATGSLNTEAFF. The CDR3 nucleotides are TGTGCCAGCAGCGTAGCTACGGGCAGTCTGAACACTGAAGCTTTCTTT. Full variable domain (outside the CDR3, taken from reference TRBV9 and TRBJ1-1): DSGVTQTPKHLITATGQRVTLRCSPRSGDLSVYWYQQSLDQGLQFLIQYYNGEERAKGNILERFSAQQFPDLHSELNLSSLELGDSALYFCASSVATGSLNTEAFFGQGTRLTVV.

The chain links TRBV5-1 to TRBJ2-5; 7 nucleotides line up with TRBD2. The CDR3 spans 14 residues. V lost 2 bases, J lost 1 base, and 2 bases stayed unmatched. Germline V gene data show CDR1 as SGHRS and CDR2 as YFSETQ. The CDR3 reads CASSFLAAQETQYF. The DNA of the CDR3 is TGCGCCAGCAGCTTTCTAGCGGCCCAAGAGACCCAGTACTTC.

The chain couples TRBV5-1 to TRBJ2-2; D could derive from TRBD1 or TRBD2 (5 bases each). The CDR3 sequence is 14 residues long. V gave up 4 bases and J gave up 4 bases, with 11 bases separating them. Germline V gene lookup returns CDR1 SGHRS and CDR2 YFSETQ. The CDR3 is CASSGTAATGELFF. In nucleotides, the CDR3 is TGCGCCAGCAGCGGGACCGCCGCCACCGGGGAGCTGTTTTTT.

This clone was recorded at least ten times. The CDR3 region has the DNA TGTGCCAGCAGTTCCCCCGGGCGGGGTAGGAATGAGCAGTTCTTC. Its protein product is CASSSPGRGRNEQFF. The chain is built from TRBV28 and TRBJ2-1; D is possibly TRBD2 (6 bases). Germline V lookup: CDR1 MDHEN, CDR2 SYDVKM. The CDR3 length is 15 residues. The V end was cut by 4 bases, the J end by 7 bases, with 17 bases between.

This chain joins TRBV9 and TRBJ2-7, with 11 nucleotides matching TRBD2. V lost 2 bases and J lost 0; bases outside the gene matches: 10. Germline V gives CDR1 SGDLS, CDR2 YYNGEE. The CDR3 is 18 residues long. CDR3 DNA sequence: TGTGCCAGCAGCGTGGGACTAGCGGAAACACAGAGCTCCTACGAGCAGTACTTC. This codes for CASSVGLAETQSSYEQYF.

The rearrangement uses TRBV27 and TRBJ1-5; 7 bases map to TRBD1. Germline CDR1 and CDR2: MNHEY and SMNVEV (reference sequence). V shed 4 bases, J shed 5 bases, and the junction held 17 bases outside the gene matches. The CDR3 loop spans 18 amino acids. The CDR3 reads CASSYLHISDRADQPQHF. In DNA, the CDR3 is TGTGCCAGCAGTTATCTTCATATCTCCGACAGGGCGGATCAGCCCCAGCATTTT.